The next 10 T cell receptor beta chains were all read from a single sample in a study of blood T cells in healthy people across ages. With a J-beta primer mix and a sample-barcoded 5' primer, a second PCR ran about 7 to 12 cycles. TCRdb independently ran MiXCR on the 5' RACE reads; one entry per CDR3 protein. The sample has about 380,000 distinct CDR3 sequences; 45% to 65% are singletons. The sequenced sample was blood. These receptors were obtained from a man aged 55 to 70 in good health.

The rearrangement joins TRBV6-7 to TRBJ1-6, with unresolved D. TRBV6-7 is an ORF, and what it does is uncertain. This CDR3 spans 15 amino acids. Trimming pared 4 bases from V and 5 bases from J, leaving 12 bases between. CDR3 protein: CASSFLGSNNSPLHF. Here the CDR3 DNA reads TGTGCCAGCAGTTTTTTGGGGAGTAATAATTCACCCCTCCACTTT.

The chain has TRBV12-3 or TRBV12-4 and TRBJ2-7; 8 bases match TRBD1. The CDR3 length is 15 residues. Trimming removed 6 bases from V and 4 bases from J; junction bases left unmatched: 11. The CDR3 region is CASSSQGAFGYEQYF. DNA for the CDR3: TGTGCCAGCAGCTCCCAGGGGGCTTTTGGGTACGAGCAGTACTTC.

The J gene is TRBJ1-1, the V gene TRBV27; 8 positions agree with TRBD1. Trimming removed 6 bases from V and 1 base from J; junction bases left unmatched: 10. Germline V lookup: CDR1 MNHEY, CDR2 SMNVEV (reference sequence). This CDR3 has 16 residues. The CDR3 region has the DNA TGTGCCAGCAGCCTTACGACAGGGGTGAGGAACACTGAAGCTTTCTTT. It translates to CASSLTTGVRNTEAFF.

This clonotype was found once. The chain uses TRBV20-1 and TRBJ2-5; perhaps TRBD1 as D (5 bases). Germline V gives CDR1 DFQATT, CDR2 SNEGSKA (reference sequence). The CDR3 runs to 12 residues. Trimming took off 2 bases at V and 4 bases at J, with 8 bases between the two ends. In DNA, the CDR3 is TGCAGTGCTAGAAAGCAGGGAGAGACCCAGTACTTC. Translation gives CSARKQGETQYF.

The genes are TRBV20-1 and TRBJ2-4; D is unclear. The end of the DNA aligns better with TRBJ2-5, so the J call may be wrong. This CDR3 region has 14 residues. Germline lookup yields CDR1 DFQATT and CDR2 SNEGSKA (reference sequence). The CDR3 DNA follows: TGCAGTGCTAGCCCCCCAGTACTCGGGGAGACCCAGTACTTC. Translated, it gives CSASPPVLGETQYF.

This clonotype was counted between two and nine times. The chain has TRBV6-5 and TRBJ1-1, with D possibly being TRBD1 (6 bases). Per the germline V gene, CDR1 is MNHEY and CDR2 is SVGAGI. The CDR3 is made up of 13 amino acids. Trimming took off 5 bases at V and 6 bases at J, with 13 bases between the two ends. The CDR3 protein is CASSDRGGSEAFF. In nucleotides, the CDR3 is TGTGCCAGCAGTGACCGGGGGGGCTCTGAAGCTTTCTTT.

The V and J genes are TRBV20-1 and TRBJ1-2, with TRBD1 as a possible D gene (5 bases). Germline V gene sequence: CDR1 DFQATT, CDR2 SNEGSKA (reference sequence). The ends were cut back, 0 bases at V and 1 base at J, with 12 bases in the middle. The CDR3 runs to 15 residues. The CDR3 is CSAREGRGFNYGYTF. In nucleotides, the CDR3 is TGCAGTGCTAGAGAGGGACGGGGGTTTAACTATGGCTACACCTTC.

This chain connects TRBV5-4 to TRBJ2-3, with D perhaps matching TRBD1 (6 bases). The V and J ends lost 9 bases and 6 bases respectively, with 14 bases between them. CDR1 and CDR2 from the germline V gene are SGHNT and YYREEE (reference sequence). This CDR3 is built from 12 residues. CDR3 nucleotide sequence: TGTGCCACCGGCCAGGGGTGGGATACGCAGTATTTT. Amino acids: CATGQGWDTQYF.

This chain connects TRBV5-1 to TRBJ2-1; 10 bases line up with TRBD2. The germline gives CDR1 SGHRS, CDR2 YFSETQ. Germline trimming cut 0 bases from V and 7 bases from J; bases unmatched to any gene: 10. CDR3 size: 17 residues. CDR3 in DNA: TGCGCCAGCAGCTTGGTCCCACGAGCGGGGGGGCGGAATGAGCAGTTCTTC. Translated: CASSLVPRAGGRNEQFF.

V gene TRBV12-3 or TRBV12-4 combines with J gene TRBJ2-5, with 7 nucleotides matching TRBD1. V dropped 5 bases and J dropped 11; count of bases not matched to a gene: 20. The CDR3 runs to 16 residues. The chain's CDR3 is CASSSPFARGPGEQYF. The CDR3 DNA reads TGTGCCAGCAGTAGCCCCTTCGCGAGGGGGCCTGGTGAGCAGTACTTC.